This TCR beta chain comes out of a study of human T cells and chemical hapten exposure. This clonotype has just a few counts. Its matching antigen is unknown. Broader study findings: Relative to controls, expanded TCRs formed significantly more large CDR3 similarity clusters. Because all patients had alopecia, their immune responses might differ from healthy ones.

Library preparation tagged each individual cDNA molecule with a unique molecular identifier. TCRdb reprocessed the RACE reads with MiXCR, giving one entry per CDR3 protein. The sample yields over 150,000 distinct CDR3 sequences, about 30% seen once. The CDR3 sequence is 12 residues long. The time point is: patch test 3, about 24 weeks after DPC sensitization. Treatment reported: therapeutic diphenylcyclopropenone sensitization with weekly scalp DPC. The study extracted total RNA from unfractionated whole blood. The sample consisted of whole blood, taken in connection with sensitization to the hapten diphenylcyclopropenone (DPC). The V and J genes are TRBV21-1 and TRBJ2-7. TRBV21-1 is shown as a pseudogene. This receptor was identified in a woman aged 18-29 years with alopecia areata. Some clones in this sample may be carry-over from other donors' samples. CDR3 coding DNA: TGTGCCAGCAGCACGCCCTCCTACGAGCAGTACTTC. Its translation: CASSTPSYEQYF.